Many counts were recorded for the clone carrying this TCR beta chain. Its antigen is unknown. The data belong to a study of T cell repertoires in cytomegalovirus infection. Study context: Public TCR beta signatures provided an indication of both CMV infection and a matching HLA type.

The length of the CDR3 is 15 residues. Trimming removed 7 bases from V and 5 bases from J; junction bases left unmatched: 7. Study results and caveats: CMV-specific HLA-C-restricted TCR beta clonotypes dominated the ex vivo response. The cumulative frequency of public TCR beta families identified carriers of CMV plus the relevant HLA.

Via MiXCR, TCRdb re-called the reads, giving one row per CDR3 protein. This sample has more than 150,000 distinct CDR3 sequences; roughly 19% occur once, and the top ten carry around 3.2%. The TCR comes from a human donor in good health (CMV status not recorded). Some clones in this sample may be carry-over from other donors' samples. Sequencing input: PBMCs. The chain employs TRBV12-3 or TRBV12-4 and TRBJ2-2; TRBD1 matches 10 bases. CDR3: CASTRTGGLTGELFF. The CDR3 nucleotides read TGTGCCAGCACCAGGACAGGGGGATTAACCGGGGAGCTGTTTTTT.